The clone carrying this T cell receptor beta chain was seen at least ten times. What it binds is unknown. V shed 0 bases and J shed 9 bases, with 14 bases lying between them. CDR1 is DFQATT and CDR2 is SNEGSKA in the germline V gene (reference sequence). The CDR3 has 13 amino acids. The time point here: newly diagnosed GD, antithyroid drugs for less than 3 months. Making the TCR library involved RNA that had been extracted from PBMCs. The data belong to a study of regulatory T cells in long-lasting Graves disease. General study findings and limits: TRBV28, TRBJ1-2 and TRBJ2-5 were favored in persistent disease.

In building TCR beta libraries, iRepertoire HTBI primers were used together with Arm-PCR of CDR3 regions. TCRdb ran MiXCR on the multiplex PCR reads and lists one entry per CDR3 protein. The sample has 400,000 to 500,000 distinct CDR3 sequences; less than 20% are singletons. The sample was also reused in another study, on T cells in Graves' hyperthyroidism and ophthalmopathy. As reported in that work: Blood shared most expanded thyroid clonotypes above 0.001.

The chain uses TRBV20-1 and TRBJ2-5, with TRBD1 as a possible D gene (5 bases). This clonotype originated in a woman under 30 with Graves disease. Here the sequenced sample was peripheral blood mononuclear cells (PBMCs), taken at new diagnosis, from a patient treated with antithyroid drugs. The CDR3 DNA reads as TGCAGTGCTAGAGAGTTTCTGGCAGGGTCCCAGTACTTC. Protein sequence: CSAREFLAGSQYF.